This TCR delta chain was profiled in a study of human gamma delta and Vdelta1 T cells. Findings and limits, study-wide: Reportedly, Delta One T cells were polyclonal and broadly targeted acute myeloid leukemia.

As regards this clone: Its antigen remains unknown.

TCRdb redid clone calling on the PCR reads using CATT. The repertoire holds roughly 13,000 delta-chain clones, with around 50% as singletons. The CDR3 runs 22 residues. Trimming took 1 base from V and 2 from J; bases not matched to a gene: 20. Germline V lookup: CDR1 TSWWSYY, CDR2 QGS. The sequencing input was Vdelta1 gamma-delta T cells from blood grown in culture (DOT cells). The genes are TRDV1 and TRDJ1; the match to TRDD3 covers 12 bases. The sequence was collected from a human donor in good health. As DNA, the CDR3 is TGTGCTCTTGGGGAACGGAAGGGGGGGGACCGAGCTGGGGGATACGCGACCGATAAACTCATCTTT. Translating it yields CALGERKGGDRAGGYATDKLIF.